This T cell receptor (beta chain) was retrieved from a study of T cell responses to AZD1222 COVID-19 vaccine. General study findings and limits: Donors skewed white British and female; clonal diversity was possibly underestimated. The repertoires were collected only after the peak T cell response.

This CDR3 has 13 amino acids. After removal of 4 bases from V and 6 bases from J, the junction contained 5 bases not matched to a gene. Profiling relied on immunoSEQ multiplex PCR, and the TCRdb table lists in-frame clones only, not all of them. The sample includes around 140,000 clones, more than 80% of them seen just once. As to this clone: The antigen is undetermined.

This specimen consisted of peripheral blood, obtained on day 0 of MenACWY control vaccination. The chain combines TRBV12-3 or TRBV12-4 with TRBJ1-2, with 7 bases aligning to TRBD1. The receptor comes from an adult in good health. The CDR3 DNA sequence: TGTGCCAGCAGTTACACAGGGGTAAATGGCTACACCTTC. Protein sequence: CASSYTGVNGYTF.